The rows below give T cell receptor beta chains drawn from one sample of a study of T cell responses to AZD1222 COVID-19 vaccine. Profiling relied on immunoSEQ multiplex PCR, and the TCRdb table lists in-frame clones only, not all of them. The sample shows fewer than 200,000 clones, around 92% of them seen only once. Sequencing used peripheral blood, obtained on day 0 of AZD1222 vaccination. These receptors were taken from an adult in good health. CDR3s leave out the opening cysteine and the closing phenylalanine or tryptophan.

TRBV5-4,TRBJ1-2,ASSLNSGTGYGYT
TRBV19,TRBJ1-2,ASSTRTEHVSGYT
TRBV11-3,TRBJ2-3,ASSLGQGHTGAQY
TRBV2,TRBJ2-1,ASRERGGPGNEQF
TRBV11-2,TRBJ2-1,ASSLGLAGRDEQF
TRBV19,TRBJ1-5,ASSQYVVNQPQH
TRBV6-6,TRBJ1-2,ASSNQGQLLYGYT
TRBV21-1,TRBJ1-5,ASSKGGAQPQH
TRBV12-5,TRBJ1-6,ASAPGGSYNSPLH
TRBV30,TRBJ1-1,AWSVRGGTEAF
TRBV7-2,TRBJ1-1,ASSLSLGNTEAF
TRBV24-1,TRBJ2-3,ATKDRYTDTQY
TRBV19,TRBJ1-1,ASSKGQFTEAF
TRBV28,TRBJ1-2,ASRRDISHYGYT
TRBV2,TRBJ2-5,ASSGRGETQY
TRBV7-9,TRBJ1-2,ASSFFQAYGYT
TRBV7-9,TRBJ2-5,ASSLRDTQETQY
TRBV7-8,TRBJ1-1,ASSLVSGKNTEAF
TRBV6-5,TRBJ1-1,ASSYNHRSFAEAF
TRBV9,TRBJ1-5,ASSATGNNQPQH
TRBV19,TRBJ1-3,ASSPRTGAGNTIY
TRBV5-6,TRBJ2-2,ASTQGYAGELF
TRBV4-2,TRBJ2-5,ASSQGLADIKETQY
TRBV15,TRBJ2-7,ATSLLGYEQY
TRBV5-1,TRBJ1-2,ASSSGLDYGYT
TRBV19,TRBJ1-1,ATGRGAHTEAF
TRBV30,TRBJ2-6,AWSPAGYFSGANVLT
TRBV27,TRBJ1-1,ASSPRTGSSV
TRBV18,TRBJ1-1,ASSPRGSYTEAF
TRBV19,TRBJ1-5,ASSILGPLPYSNQPQH
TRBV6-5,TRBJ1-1,ASSQLGTAPLN
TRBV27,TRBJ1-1,ASSTRDLNTEAF
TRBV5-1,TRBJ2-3,ASSLPQGVTDTQY
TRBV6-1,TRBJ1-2,ASKEGAEAYGYT
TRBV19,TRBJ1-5,ASSEPGHRIQPQH
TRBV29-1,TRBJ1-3,SVGTGAGNTIY
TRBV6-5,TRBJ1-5,ASSSRGANQPQH
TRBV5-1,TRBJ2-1,ASALREQF
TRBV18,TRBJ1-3,ASSLQNRGQTGNTIY
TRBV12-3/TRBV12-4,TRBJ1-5,ASRPENQPQH
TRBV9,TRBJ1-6,ASSFTPGRQNSPLH
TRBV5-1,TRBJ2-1,ASSLEGSSYNEQF
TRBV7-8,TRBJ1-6,ASSQIGERSPLH
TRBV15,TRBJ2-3,ATSREAGSGTDTQY
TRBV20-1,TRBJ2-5,SASASGRGEETQY
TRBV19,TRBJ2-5,ASSAQGPGETQY
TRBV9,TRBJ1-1,ASSDDRGPNTEAF
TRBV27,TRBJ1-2,ASSLTGGHYGYT
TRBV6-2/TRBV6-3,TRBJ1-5,ASSYSGLSNQPQH
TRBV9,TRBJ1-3,ASSVELGQFSGNTIY